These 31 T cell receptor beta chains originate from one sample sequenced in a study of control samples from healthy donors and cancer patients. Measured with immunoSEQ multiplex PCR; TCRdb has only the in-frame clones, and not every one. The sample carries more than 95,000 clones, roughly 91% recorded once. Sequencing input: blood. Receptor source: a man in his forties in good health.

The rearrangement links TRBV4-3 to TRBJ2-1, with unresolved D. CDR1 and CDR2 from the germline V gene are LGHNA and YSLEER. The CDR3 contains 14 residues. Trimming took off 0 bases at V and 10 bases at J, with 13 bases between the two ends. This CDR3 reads CASSQDTGHREQFF. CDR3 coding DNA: TGCGCCAGCAGCCAAGATACCGGGCATCGCGAGCAGTTCTTC.

The CDR3 sequence is CATRRTGGNEQFF. The CDR3 DNA reads TGTGCCACCAGGCGTACAGGGGGGAATGAGCAGTTCTTC. The chain uses TRBV24-1 and TRBJ2-1; 8 bases line up with TRBD1. This CDR3 comprises 13 residues. The junction had 5 bases not matched to a gene; V was cut back by 7 bases and J by 7 bases. Per germline, CDR1 KGHDR and CDR2 SFDVKD.

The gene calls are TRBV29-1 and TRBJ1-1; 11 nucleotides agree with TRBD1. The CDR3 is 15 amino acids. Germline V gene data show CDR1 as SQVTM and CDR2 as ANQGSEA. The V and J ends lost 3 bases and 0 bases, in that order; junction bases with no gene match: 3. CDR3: CSVDGTGGVNTEAFF. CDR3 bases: TGCAGCGTTGATGGGACAGGGGGTGTGAACACTGAAGCTTTCTTT.

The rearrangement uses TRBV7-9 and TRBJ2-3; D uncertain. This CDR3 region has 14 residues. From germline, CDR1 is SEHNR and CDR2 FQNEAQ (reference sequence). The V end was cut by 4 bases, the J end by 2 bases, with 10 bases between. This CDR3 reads CASSSVYPTDTQYF. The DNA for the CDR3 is TGTGCCAGCAGCTCGGTGTATCCCACAGATACGCAGTATTTT. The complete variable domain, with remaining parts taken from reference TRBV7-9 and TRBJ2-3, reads DTGVSQNPRHKITKRGQNVTFRCDPISEHNRLYWYRQTLGQGPEFLTYFQNEAQLEKSRLLSDRFSAERPKGSFSTLEIQRTEQGDSAMYLCASSSVYPTDTQYFGPGTRLTVL.

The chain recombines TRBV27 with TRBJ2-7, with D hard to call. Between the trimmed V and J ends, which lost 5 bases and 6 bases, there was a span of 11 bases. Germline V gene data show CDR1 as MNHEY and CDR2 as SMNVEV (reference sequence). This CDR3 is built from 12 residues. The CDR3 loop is CASSPTWGEQYF. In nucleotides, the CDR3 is TGTGCCAGCAGTCCAACCTGGGGCGAGCAGTACTTC.

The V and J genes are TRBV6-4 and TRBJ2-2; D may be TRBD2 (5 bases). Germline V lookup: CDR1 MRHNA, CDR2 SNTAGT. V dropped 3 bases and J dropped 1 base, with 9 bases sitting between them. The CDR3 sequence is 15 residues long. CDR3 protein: CASSEQSGNTGELFF. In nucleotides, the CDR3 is TGTGCCAGCAGTGAGCAGAGCGGGAACACCGGGGAGCTGTTTTTT.

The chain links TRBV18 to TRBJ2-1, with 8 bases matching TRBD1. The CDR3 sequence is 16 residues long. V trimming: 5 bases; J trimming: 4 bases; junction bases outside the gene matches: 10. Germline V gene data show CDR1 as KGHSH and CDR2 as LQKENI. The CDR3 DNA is TGTGCCAGCTCATCCTCAGGGGGCGCCTCATACAATGAGCAGTTCTTC. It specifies CASSSSGGASYNEQFF.

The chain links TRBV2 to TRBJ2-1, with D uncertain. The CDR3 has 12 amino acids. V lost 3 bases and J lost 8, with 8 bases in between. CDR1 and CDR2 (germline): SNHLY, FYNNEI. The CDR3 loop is CASSEERHEQFF. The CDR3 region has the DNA TGTGCCAGCAGTGAGGAGCGCCATGAGCAGTTCTTC.

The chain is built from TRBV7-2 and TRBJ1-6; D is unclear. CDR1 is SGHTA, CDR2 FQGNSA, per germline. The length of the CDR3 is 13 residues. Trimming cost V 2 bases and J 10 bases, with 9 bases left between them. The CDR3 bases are TGTGCCAGCAGCTTAAGGGAACAGTCACCCCTCCACTTT. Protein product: CASSLREQSPLHF.

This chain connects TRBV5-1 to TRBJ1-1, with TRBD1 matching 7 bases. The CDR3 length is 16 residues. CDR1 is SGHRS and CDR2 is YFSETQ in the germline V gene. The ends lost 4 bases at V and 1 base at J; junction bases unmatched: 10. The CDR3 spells CASSPRDSHRNTEAFF. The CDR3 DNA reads TGCGCCAGCAGCCCCCGGGACAGCCATAGGAACACTGAAGCTTTCTTT.

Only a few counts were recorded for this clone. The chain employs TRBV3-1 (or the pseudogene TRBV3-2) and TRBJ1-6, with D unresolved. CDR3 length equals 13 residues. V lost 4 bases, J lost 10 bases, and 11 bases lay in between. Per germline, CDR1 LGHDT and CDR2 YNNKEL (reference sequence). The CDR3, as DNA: TGTGCCAGCAGCCCCCTATTGGACTCACCCCTCCACTTT. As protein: CASSPLLDSPLHF.

The CDR3 loop reads CASRSGITGGTGNTIYF. The DNA of the CDR3 is TGTGCCAGCCGCTCGGGGATTACAGGGGGCACTGGAAACACCATATATTTT. This chain uses TRBV7-2 with TRBJ1-3, with 9 bases aligning to TRBD1. The germline V gene has CDR1 SGHTA and CDR2 FQGNSA. The CDR3 is 17 residues long. With 8 bases clipped from V and 2 bases from J, the junction kept 13 bases outside the gene matches.

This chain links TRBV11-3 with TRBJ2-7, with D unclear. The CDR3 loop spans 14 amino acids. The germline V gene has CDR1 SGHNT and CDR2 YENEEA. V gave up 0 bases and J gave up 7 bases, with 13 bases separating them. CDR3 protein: CASSLESGNLEQYF. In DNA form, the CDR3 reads TGTGCCAGCAGCTTAGAATCAGGCAACTTGGAGCAGTACTTC.

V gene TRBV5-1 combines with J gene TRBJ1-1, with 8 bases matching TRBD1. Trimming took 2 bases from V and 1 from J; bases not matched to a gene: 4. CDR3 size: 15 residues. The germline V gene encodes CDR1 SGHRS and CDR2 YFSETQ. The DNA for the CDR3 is TGCGCCAGCAGCTTAACCGGGACAGGGAACACTGAAGCTTTCTTT. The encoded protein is CASSLTGTGNTEAFF.

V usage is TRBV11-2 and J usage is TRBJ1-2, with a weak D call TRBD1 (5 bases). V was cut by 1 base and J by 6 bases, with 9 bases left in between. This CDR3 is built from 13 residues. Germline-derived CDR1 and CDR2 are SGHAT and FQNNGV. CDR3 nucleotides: TGTGCCAGCAGCTTAGCTTCAGGGAATGGCTACACCTTC. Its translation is CASSLASGNGYTF.

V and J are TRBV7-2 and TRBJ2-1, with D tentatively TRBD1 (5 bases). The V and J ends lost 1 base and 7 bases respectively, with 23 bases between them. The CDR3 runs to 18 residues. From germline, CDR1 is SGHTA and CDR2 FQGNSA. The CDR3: CASSLVWGRAQNLNEQFF. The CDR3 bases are TGTGCCAGCAGCTTAGTTTGGGGCAGGGCCCAGAATTTGAATGAGCAGTTCTTC.

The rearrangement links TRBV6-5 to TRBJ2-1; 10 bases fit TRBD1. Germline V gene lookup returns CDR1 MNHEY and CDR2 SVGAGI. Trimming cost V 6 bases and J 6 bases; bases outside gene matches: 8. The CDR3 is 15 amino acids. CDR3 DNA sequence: TGTGCCAGCAGCCCCGACAGGGGGCTCGGCAATGAGCAGTTCTTC. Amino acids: CASSPDRGLGNEQFF.

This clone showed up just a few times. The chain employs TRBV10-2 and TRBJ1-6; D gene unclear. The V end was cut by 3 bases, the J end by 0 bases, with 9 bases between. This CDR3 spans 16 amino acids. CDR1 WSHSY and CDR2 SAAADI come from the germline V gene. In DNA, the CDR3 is TGCGCCAGCAGTGACTCACAGAGCTCCTATAATTCACCCCTCCACTTT. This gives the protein CASSDSQSSYNSPLHF.

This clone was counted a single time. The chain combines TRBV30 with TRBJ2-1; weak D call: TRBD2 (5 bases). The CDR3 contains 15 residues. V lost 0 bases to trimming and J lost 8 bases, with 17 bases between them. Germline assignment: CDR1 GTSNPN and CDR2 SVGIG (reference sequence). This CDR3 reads CAWSVHQSHGDEQFF. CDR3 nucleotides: TGTGCCTGGAGTGTACACCAGAGCCACGGGGATGAGCAGTTCTTC.

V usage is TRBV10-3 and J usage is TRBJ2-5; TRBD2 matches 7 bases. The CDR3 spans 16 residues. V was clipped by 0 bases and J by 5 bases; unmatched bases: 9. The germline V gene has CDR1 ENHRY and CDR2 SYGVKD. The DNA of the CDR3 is TGTGCCATCAGTGAGTCGGGGGGGAAGGGGTCCGAGACCCAGTACTTC. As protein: CAISESGGKGSETQYF.

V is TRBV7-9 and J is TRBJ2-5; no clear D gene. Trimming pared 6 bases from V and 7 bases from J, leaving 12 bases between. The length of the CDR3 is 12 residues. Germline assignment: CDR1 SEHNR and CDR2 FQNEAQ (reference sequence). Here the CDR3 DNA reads TGTGCCAGCAGGGGCCCGGAAGGGACCCAGTACTTC. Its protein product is CASRGPEGTQYF.

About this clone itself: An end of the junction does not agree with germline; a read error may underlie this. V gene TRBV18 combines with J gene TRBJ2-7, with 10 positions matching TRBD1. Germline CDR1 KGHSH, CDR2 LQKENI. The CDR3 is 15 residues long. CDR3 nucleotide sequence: TGTGCCAGCTCACCTGACAGGGGGCACTCCTACGGGCAGTACTTC. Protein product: CASSPDRGHSYGQYF.

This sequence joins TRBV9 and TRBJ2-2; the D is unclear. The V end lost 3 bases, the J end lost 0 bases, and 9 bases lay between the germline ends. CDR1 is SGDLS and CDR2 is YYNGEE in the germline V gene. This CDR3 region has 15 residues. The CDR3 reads CASSARTSNTGELFF. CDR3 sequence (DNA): TGTGCCAGCAGCGCCCGTACTTCGAACACCGGGGAGCTGTTTTTT.

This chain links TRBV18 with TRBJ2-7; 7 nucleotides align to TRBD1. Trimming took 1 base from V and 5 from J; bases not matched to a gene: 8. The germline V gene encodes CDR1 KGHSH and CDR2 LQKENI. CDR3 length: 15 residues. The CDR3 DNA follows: TGTGCCAGCTCACCACGTCCACAGGGGTTCGACGAGCAGTACTTC. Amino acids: CASSPRPQGFDEQYF.

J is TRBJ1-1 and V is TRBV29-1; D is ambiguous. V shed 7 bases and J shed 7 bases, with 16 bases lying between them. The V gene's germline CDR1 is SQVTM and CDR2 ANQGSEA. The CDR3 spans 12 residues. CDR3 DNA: TGCAGCGCCCGAGAAGGGAGGGTTGAAGCTTTCTTT. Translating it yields CSAREGRVEAFF.

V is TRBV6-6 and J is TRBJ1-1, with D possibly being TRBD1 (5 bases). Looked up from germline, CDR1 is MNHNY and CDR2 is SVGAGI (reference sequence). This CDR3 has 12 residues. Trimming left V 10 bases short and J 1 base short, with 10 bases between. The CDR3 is CATLTANTEAFF. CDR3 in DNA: TGTGCCACCCTGACAGCGAACACTGAAGCTTTCTTT.

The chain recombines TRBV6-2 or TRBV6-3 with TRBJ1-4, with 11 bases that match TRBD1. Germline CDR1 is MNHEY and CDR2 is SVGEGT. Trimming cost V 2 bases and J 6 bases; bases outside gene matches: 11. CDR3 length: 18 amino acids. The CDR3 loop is CASSYAPFPGQGDEKLFF. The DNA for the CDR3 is TGTGCCAGCAGTTACGCGCCATTCCCGGGACAGGGGGATGAAAAACTGTTTTTT.

The DNA for the CDR3 is TGTGCCAGCAGCCAAAAAAGTTTGCCTAACTATGGCTACACCTTC. It translates to CASSQKSLPNYGYTF. V gene TRBV3-1 (or the pseudogene TRBV3-2) combines with J gene TRBJ1-2, with no clear D. This CDR3 region has 15 residues. V was trimmed by 2 bases and J by 0 bases, leaving 10 bases between them. Germline CDR1 is LGHDT and CDR2 is YNNKEL (reference sequence).

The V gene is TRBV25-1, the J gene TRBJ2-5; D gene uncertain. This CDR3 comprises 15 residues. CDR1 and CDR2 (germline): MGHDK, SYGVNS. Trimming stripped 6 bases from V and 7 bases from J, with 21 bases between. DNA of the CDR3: TGTGCCAGCAGGACCCTCCTAGAGAGCCGTCGGACCCAGTACTTC. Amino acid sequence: CASRTLLESRRTQYF.

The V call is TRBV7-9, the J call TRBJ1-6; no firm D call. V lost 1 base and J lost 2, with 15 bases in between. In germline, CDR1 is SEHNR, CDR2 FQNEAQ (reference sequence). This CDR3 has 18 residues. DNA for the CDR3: TGTGCCAGCAGCTTAGAATACGGGGTTTCGGCCTATAATTCACCCCTCCACTTT. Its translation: CASSLEYGVSAYNSPLHF.

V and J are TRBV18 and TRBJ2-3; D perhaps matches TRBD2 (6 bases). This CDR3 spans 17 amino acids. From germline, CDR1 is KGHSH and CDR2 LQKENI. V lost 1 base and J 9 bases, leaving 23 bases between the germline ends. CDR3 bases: TGTGCCAGCTCACCACGGCCGGGTGGGAGTGGGAGGCAGACGCAGTATTTT. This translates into CASSPRPGGSGRQTQYF.